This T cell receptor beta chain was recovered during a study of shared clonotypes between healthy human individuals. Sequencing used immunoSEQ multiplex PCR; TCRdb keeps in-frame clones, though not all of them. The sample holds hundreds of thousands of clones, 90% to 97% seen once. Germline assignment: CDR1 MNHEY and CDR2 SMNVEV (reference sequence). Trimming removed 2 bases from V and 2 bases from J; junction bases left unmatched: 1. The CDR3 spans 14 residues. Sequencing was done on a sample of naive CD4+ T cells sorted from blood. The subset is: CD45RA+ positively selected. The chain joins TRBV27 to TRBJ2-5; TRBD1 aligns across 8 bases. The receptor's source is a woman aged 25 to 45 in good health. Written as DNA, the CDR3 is TGTGCCAGCAGTTTAAACAGGGGGCAAGAGACCCAGTACTTC. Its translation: CASSLNRGQETQYF.